These 18 T cell receptor beta chains were sequenced from one sample in a study of human T cells and chemical hapten exposure. TCRdb reprocessed the RACE reads via MiXCR and lists one record per CDR3 protein. The repertoire holds about 380,000 distinct CDR3 sequences, with approximately 5.1% as singletons. Time point defined: pre-sensitization, week 0. Treatment defined: therapeutic diphenylcyclopropenone sensitization with weekly scalp DPC. This specimen was whole blood, taken in connection with sensitization to the hapten diphenylcyclopropenone (DPC). Receptors were obtained from a woman in her fifties or sixties with alopecia areata. Some clones in this sample may be carry-over from other donors' samples.

This clonotype was recorded at least ten times. The chain recombines TRBV10-3 with TRBJ2-1; 8 bases are a match to TRBD2. The CDR3 extends over 15 amino acids. J was trimmed by 5 bases and V by 0 bases; bases with no gene match: 3. Germline values: CDR1 ENHRY, CDR2 SYGVKD. CDR3 nucleotides: TGTGCCATCAGTGAGTCTCCAGCGGGGGACAATGAGCAGTTCTTC. It codes for CAISESPAGDNEQFF.

This clonotype was seen repeatedly, ten times or more. This chain connects TRBV27 to TRBJ1-4; D call uncertain. V gave up 0 bases and J gave up 8 bases, with 7 bases separating them. Germline V CDR1 and CDR2: MNHEY, SMNVEV (reference sequence). The CDR3 covers 13 residues. The CDR3 loop reads CASSLSKAEKLFF. The CDR3 nucleotides read TGTGCCAGCAGTTTATCGAAAGCCGAAAAACTGTTTTTT.

This clonotype was detected many times. The chain couples TRBV6-6 to TRBJ2-5; a weak D match, TRBD2 (5 bases). Trimming took off 6 bases at V and 5 bases at J, with 19 bases between the two ends. Germline V CDR1 and CDR2: MNHNY, SVGAGI (reference sequence). The CDR3 consists of 15 residues. DNA of the CDR3: TGTGCCAGCAGGAGTCTAGGTAGCGACGGGGAGACCCAGTACTTC. Translation gives CASRSLGSDGETQYF.

This clonotype was picked up a small number of times. The rearrangement uses TRBV15 and TRBJ1-6; D remains ambiguous. CDR3 length: 15 amino acids. Looked up from germline, CDR1 is LNHNV and CDR2 is YYDKDF (reference sequence). Trimming took off 1 base at V and 8 bases at J, with 12 bases between the two ends. This CDR3 reads CATSRGELEDSPLHF. In nucleotides, the CDR3 is TGTGCCACCAGCAGAGGGGAACTTGAAGATTCACCCCTCCACTTT.

At least ten counts were recorded for this clonotype. This rearrangement joins TRBV5-1 to TRBJ2-7; D could derive from TRBD1 or TRBD2 (5 bases each). This CDR3 contains 14 residues. Trimming left V 3 bases short and J 6 bases short, with 16 bases between. Germline lookup yields CDR1 SGHRS and CDR2 YFSETQ. CDR3 DNA: TGCGCCAGCAGCTGGTCCGGGACGGACGGCGAGCAGTACTTC. It is translated as CASSWSGTDGEQYF. The full variable domain, its missing parts supplied by reference TRBV5-1 and TRBJ2-7, is KAGVTQTPRYLIKTRGQQVTLSCSPISGHRSVSWYQQTPGQGLQFLFEYFSETQRNKGNFPGRFSGRQFSNSRSEMNVSTLELGDSALYLCASSWSGTDGEQYFGPGTRLTVT.

This clonotype has a count of ten or more. The chain carries TRBV24-1 and TRBJ2-1, with D perhaps being TRBD1 or TRBD2 (7 bases each). The CDR3 covers 16 residues. With 4 bases removed from V and 6 bases from J, the gap between germline ends came to 18 bases. The germline gives CDR1 KGHDR, CDR2 SFDVKD. The CDR3 here is CATSDRRGGFLNEQFF. The DNA for the CDR3 is TGTGCCACCAGTGACCGCAGGGGGGGATTTCTCAATGAGCAGTTCTTC.

V usage is TRBV7-9 and J usage is TRBJ1-6, with 10 positions matching TRBD1. V shed 8 bases and J 7 bases; nucleotides not matched to a gene: 5. The CDR3 extends over 14 amino acids. CDR1 SEHNR and CDR2 FQNEAQ come from the germline V gene (reference sequence). The DNA for the CDR3 is TGTGCCAGCGGACGGACAGGGGGGAATTCACCCCTCCACTTT. Encoded protein: CASGRTGGNSPLHF. The full variable domain, with the rest looked up from reference TRBV7-9 and TRBJ1-6, is DTGVSQNPRHKITKRGQNVTFRCDPISEHNRLYWYRQTLGQGPEFLTYFQNEAQLEKSRLLSDRFSAERPKGSFSTLEIQRTEQGDSAMYLCASGRTGGNSPLHFGNGTRLTVT.

This chain links TRBV5-1 with TRBJ2-3, with D maybe TRBD2 (6 bases). Per germline, CDR1 SGHRS and CDR2 YFSETQ. The germline V and J ends were trimmed by 1 base and 0 bases, with 9 bases remaining between them. This CDR3 is built from 15 residues. The CDR3 DNA reads as TGCGCCAGCAGCTTGAATAGCGGCAGCACAGATACGCAGTATTTT. Its translation: CASSLNSGSTDTQYF.

J is TRBJ1-1 and V is TRBV20-1; unclear D gene. Germline CDR1 DFQATT, CDR2 SNEGSKA (reference sequence). The CDR3 extends over 13 amino acids. Trimming stripped 0 bases from V and 5 bases from J, with 10 bases between. CDR3 sequence reads: CSARDPDRTEAFF. The CDR3 DNA sequence: TGCAGTGCTAGAGACCCGGATCGGACTGAAGCTTTCTTT.

In its sample, this clonotype was seen many times. The chain has TRBV7-9 and TRBJ2-3; 10 positions agree with TRBD2. There are 16 residues in the CDR3. Germline V CDR1 and CDR2: SEHNR, FQNEAQ (reference sequence). Trimming removed 4 bases from V and 3 bases from J; junction bases left unmatched: 7. CDR3 loop: CASSSLLAGMTDTQYF. For the CDR3, the DNA is TGTGCCAGCAGCTCCTTACTAGCGGGGATGACAGATACGCAGTATTTT.

This clonotype was detected ten times or more. The V and J genes are TRBV20-1 and TRBJ2-3; D perhaps matches TRBD2 (6 bases). The CDR3 consists of 13 residues. Per the germline V gene, CDR1 is DFQATT and CDR2 is SNEGSKA (reference sequence). The V gene lost 6 bases and the J gene lost 1 base, with 11 bases spanning the gap. The CDR3 loop reads CSAPSGRTDTQYF. The DNA for the CDR3 is TGCAGTGCCCCCAGCGGGCGCACAGATACGCAGTATTTT.

This clonotype was picked up a small number of times. Germline is not matched at one junction end, which may reflect a read error. The J gene is TRBJ1-1, the V gene TRBV6-5; possible D gene TRBD1, 6 bases. The CDR3 extends over 16 amino acids. Germline V gene data show CDR1 as MNHEY and CDR2 as SVGAGI. The CDR3 sequence: CASSSVSMRGNAEAFF. CDR3 sequence (DNA): TGTGCCAGCAGTTCCGTTTCCATGAGGGGGAACGCTGAAGCTTTCTTT.

Ten or more counts support this clonotype. The chain joins TRBV14 to TRBJ1-4, with D unresolved. The CDR3 length is 17 residues. Germline V CDR1 and CDR2: SGHDN, FVKESK. Trimming removed 0 bases from V and 4 bases from J, with 15 bases in between. CDR3 bases: TGTGCCAGCAGCCAAGATCTACGGGCAGTGGGTAATGAAAAACTGTTTTTT. Its protein is CASSQDLRAVGNEKLFF.

This clonotype was detected ten times or more. J is TRBJ1-4 and V is TRBV4-2; D possibly corresponds to TRBD1 (6 bases). From germline, CDR1 is LGHNA and CDR2 YNFKEQ. CDR3 length equals 16 residues. V dropped 2 bases and J dropped 6 bases, with 16 bases sitting between them. The DNA for the CDR3 is TGTGCCAGCAGCCAACTAACTGGGGGCATCGATGAAAAACTGTTTTTT. Encoded protein: CASSQLTGGIDEKLFF.

This clonotype appeared many times. This sequence joins TRBV6-6 and TRBJ1-5, with unresolved D. CDR3 size: 12 residues. Germline lookup yields CDR1 MNHNY and CDR2 SVGAGI (reference sequence). Deletions cut 5 bases from V and 9 bases from J, with 11 bases between. CDR3 in amino acids: CASSPNPGPQHF. As DNA, the CDR3 is TGTGCCAGCAGTCCTAACCCTGGGCCCCAGCATTTT.

The chain couples TRBV20-1 to TRBJ1-4; D remains unclear. The ends were cut back, 6 bases at V and 0 bases at J, with 17 bases in the middle. This CDR3 spans 16 amino acids. Per germline, CDR1 DFQATT and CDR2 SNEGSKA (reference sequence). The CDR3: CSATAYSDPTNEKLFF. CDR3 nucleotides: TGCAGTGCCACCGCCTACTCGGACCCAACTAATGAAAAACTGTTTTTT.

This clonotype was counted only a few times. The chain uses TRBV5-1 and TRBJ2-3; D is ambiguous. In germline, CDR1 is SGHRS, CDR2 YFSETQ. Trimming stripped 7 bases from V and 1 base from J, with 13 bases between. CDR3 length: 14 amino acids. CDR3 in amino acids: CASRVAMGTDTQYF. The CDR3 region has the DNA TGCGCCAGCCGCGTGGCTATGGGCACAGATACGCAGTATTTT.

In this sample, this clonotype turned up a few times. The J gene is TRBJ2-3, the V gene TRBV28; 10 nucleotides agree with TRBD2. Trimming at V came to 2 bases and at J to 5 bases, leaving 13 bases not matched to a gene. The CDR3 covers 18 residues. In germline, CDR1 is MDHEN, CDR2 SYDVKM. CDR3 in amino acids: CASSLPAGGPKERDTQYF. The CDR3 DNA is TGTGCCAGCAGTTTACCAGCGGGAGGGCCCAAGGAAAGAGATACGCAGTATTTT.